These 2 T cell receptor beta chains were all obtained from the same sample, sequenced in a study of CD8 T cell repertoires and HIV-1 epitope variants. Produced via immunoSEQ multiplex PCR; TCRdb's table is partial and in-frame only. The sample lists about 95,000 clones, roughly four fifths seen once, with approximately 24% in the top ten. Sequencing used uncultured baseline CD8+ T cells from peripheral blood mononuclear cells (PBMCs). The receptors derive from a male donor with HIV.

The chain combines TRBV6-6 with TRBJ1-3; D gene ambiguous. Per the germline V gene, CDR1 is MNHNY and CDR2 is SVGAGI (reference sequence). This CDR3 spans 16 amino acids. The ends were cut back, 7 bases at V and 0 bases at J, with 16 bases in the middle. DNA of the CDR3: TGTGCCAGCACCTACGGGGAGACTTTCTCTGGAAACACCATATATTTT. Protein: CASTYGETFSGNTIYF.

V and J are TRBV28 and TRBJ2-1, with 13 bases matching TRBD2. Germline V gives CDR1 MDHEN, CDR2 SYDVKM. The CDR3 spans 20 residues. The trim removed 5 bases at V and 4 bases at J, leaving 17 bases unmatched. The CDR3 reads CASSPTSGTSGMGTYNEQFF. The CDR3 DNA reads TGTGCCAGCAGTCCAACATCCGGGACTAGCGGGATGGGGACGTACAATGAGCAGTTCTTC.